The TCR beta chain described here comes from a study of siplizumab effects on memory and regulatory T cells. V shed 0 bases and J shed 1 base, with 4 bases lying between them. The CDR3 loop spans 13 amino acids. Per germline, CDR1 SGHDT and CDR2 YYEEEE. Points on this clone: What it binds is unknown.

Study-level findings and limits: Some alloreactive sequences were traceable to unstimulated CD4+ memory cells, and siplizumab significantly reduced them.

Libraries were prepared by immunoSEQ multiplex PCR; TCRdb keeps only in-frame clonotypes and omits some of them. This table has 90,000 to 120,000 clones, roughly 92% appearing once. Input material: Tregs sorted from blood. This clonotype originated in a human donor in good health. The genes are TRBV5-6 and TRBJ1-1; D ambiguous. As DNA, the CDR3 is TGTGCCAGCAGCTTGGGCGGGAACACTGAAGCTTTCTTT. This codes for CASSLGGNTEAFF. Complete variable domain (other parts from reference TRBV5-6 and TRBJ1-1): DAGVTQSPTHLIKTRGQQVTLRCSPKSGHDTVSWYQQALGQGPQFIFQYYEEEERQRGNFPDRFSGHQFPNYSSELNVNALLLGDSALYLCASSLGGNTEAFFGQGTRLTVV.